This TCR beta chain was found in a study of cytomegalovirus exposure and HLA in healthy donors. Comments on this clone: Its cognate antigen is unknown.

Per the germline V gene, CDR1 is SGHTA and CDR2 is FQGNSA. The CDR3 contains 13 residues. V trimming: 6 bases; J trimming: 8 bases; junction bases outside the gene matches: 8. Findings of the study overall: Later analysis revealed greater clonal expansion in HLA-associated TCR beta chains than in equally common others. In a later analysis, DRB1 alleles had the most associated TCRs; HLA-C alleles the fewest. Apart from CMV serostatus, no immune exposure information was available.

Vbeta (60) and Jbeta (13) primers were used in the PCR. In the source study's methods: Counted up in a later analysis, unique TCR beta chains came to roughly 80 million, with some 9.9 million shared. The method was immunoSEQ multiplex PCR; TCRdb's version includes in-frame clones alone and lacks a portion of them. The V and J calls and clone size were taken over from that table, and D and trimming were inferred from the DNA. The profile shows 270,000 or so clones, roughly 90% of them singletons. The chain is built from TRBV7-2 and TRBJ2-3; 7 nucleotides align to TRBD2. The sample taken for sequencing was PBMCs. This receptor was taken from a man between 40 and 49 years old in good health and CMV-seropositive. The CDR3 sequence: CASRPPPGGTQYF. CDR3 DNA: TGTGCCAGCAGACCACCCCCGGGGGGTACGCAGTATTTT.